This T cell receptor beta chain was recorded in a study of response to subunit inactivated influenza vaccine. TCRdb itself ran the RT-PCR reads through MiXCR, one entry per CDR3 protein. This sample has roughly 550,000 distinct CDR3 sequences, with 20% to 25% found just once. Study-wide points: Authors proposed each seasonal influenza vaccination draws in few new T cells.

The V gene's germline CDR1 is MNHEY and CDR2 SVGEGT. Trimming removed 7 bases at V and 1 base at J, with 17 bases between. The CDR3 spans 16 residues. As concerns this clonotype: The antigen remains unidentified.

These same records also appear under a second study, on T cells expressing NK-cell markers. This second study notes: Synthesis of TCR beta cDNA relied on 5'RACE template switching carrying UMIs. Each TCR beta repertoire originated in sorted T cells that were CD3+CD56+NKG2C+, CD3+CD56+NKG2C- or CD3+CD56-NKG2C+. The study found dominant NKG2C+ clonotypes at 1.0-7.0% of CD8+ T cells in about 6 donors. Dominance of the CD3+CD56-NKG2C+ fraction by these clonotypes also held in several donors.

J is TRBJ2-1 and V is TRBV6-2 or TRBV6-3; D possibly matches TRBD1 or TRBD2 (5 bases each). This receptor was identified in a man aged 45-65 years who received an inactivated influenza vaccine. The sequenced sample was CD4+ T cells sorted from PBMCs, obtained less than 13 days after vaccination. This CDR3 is CASTVRGYRSYNEQFF. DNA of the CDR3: TGTGCCAGCACCGTTCGGGGTTACAGGTCCTACAATGAGCAGTTCTTC.